A single sample gave rise to the 27 T cell receptor beta chains below, sequenced in a study of blood T cells in healthy people across ages. With a J-beta primer mix and a sample-barcoded 5' primer, a second PCR ran about 7 to 12 cycles. TCRdb reprocessed the 5' RACE reads via MiXCR and lists one record per CDR3 protein. The sample includes hundreds of thousands of distinct CDR3 sequences, approximately 26% of them seen just once. These same data were also listed under a study on T cells of mothers and their children.

Sample: blood. Receptors originate from a boy younger than 10 in good health.

The chain joins TRBV20-1 to TRBJ2-1; 8 bases are a match to TRBD2. Germline V CDR1 and CDR2: DFQATT, SNEGSKA (reference sequence). This CDR3 region has 15 residues. Trimming took 3 bases from V and 4 from J; bases not matched to a gene: 8. The CDR3 sequence: CSASLGLEDYNEQFF. The CDR3 DNA reads as TGCAGTGCTAGTTTGGGACTAGAAGATTACAATGAGCAGTTCTTC.

This clonotype was counted at least ten times. The rearrangement uses TRBV12-3 or TRBV12-4 and TRBJ1-2; TRBD1 matches 8 bases. The ends lost 6 bases at V and 4 bases at J; junction bases unmatched: 7. This CDR3 is 14 amino acids long. The CDR3 bases are TGTGCCAGCAGCCGAGACAGGGGTGGCTATGGCTACACCTTC. It translates to CASSRDRGGYGYTF.

About this clonotype itself: A much larger clone lies a single base off, so this may be a read error. The chain combines TRBV6-6 with TRBJ2-6; tentative D call: TRBD1 (6 bases). This CDR3 is 15 amino acids long. Germline V lookup: CDR1 MNHNY, CDR2 SVGAGI (reference sequence). CDR3: CASSPTGSGATVLTF. The DNA of the CDR3 is TGTGCCAGCAGCCCAACAGGGTCTGGGGCCACCGTCCTGACTTTC.

V usage is TRBV20-1 and J usage is TRBJ2-5, with D perhaps matching TRBD2 (5 bases). The J call could be wrong; TRBJ2-1 is a better fit for the DNA end. Germline V gene data show CDR1 as DFQATT and CDR2 as SNEGSKA (reference sequence). The CDR3 totals 12 residues. CDR3 sequence: CSASGVHNEQFF. CDR3 nucleotides: TGCAGTGCTTCCGGGGTTCACAATGAGCAGTTCTTC.

This clonotype has just a few counts. This rearrangement joins TRBV12-3 or TRBV12-4 to TRBJ1-4, with a tentative D call TRBD1 (6 bases). V was trimmed by 4 bases and J by 8 bases, leaving 17 bases between them. The CDR3 has 15 residues. The CDR3 region is CASSSGQSSWEKLFF. The CDR3 DNA reads TGTGCCAGCAGTTCTGGACAGTCCTCCTGGGAAAAACTGTTTTTT.

This clonotype has just a few counts. The V gene is TRBV6-1, the J gene TRBJ1-2; perhaps TRBD1 as D (5 bases). Trimming cost V 10 bases and J 6 bases, with 24 bases left between them. Germline CDR1 MNHNS, CDR2 SASEGT. CDR3 length: 15 amino acids. The DNA of the CDR3 is TGTGCCAACGGACAAGGCCCCTACCGTGGGAATGGCTACACCTTC. Translated: CANGQGPYRGNGYTF.

The V and J genes are TRBV6-1 and TRBJ2-5; TRBD2 agrees at 8 bases. The V and J ends lost 3 bases and 5 bases, in that order; junction bases with no gene match: 5. CDR1 and CDR2 from the germline V gene are MNHNS and SASEGT. The CDR3 covers 14 residues. CDR3 protein: CASSEELAVETQYF. The CDR3 region has the DNA TGTGCCAGCAGTGAGGAACTAGCGGTTGAGACCCAGTACTTC.

The chain uses TRBV5-6 and TRBJ2-5; D gene ambiguous. Germline V gives CDR1 SGHDT, CDR2 YYEEEE. With 1 base removed from V and 5 bases from J, the gap between germline ends came to 12 bases. This CDR3 has 14 residues. Here the CDR3 reads CASSLFDRWETQYF. In DNA form, the CDR3 reads TGTGCCAGCAGCTTGTTTGATCGGTGGGAGACCCAGTACTTC.

The V and J genes are TRBV6-2 or TRBV6-3 and TRBJ1-2, with a possible D match to TRBD1 (6 bases). This CDR3 is built from 15 residues. V lost 7 bases and J lost 4, with 19 bases in between. Germline V CDR1 and CDR2: MNHEY, SVGEGT. CDR3 protein: CASIGPVQGSYGYTF. The CDR3 DNA sequence: TGTGCCAGCATAGGGCCAGTACAGGGCTCCTATGGCTACACCTTC.

This clonotype is a singleton in its sample. J is TRBJ1-1 and V is TRBV7-2; 8 bases line up with TRBD1. Trimming cost V 1 base and J 1 base; bases outside gene matches: 2. The CDR3 has 15 residues. CDR1 and CDR2 (germline): SGHTA, FQGNSA. CDR3 amino acids: CASSLVGQGNTEAFF. The CDR3 DNA follows: TGTGCCAGCAGCTTAGTCGGACAGGGGAACACTGAAGCTTTCTTT.

The chain links TRBV5-1 to TRBJ1-2; a weak D match, TRBD1 (5 bases). Germline V gene data show CDR1 as SGHRS and CDR2 as YFSETQ. CDR3 size: 13 residues. Trimming shortened V by 2 bases and J by 5 bases, and 10 bases separated the two germline ends. The CDR3 DNA sequence: TGCGCCAGCAGCTTCCAGGGCGATTATGGCTACACCTTC. This gives the protein CASSFQGDYGYTF.

This chain joins TRBV11-2 and TRBJ2-2, with 9 positions matching TRBD2. This CDR3 is built from 16 residues. Germline loops: CDR1 SGHAT, CDR2 FQNNGV. With V trimmed by 8 bases and J by 6 bases, 13 bases remained unmatched. The CDR3: CASGSISGGSAGELFF. Written as DNA, the CDR3 is TGTGCCAGCGGCTCAATTAGCGGGGGAAGCGCCGGGGAGCTGTTTTTT. Drawing the rest from reference TRBV11-2 and TRBJ2-2, the complete variable domain is EAGVAQSPRYKIIEKRQSVAFWCNPISGHATLYWYQQILGQGPKLLIQFQNNGVVDDSQLPKDRFSAERLKGVDSTLKIQPAKLEDSAVYLCASGSISGGSAGELFFGEGSRLTVL.

The chain employs TRBV7-9 and TRBJ2-7, with D unresolved. The germline V gene has CDR1 SEHNR and CDR2 FQNEAQ (reference sequence). The CDR3 loop spans 13 amino acids. V was shortened by 1 base and J by 4 bases, with 8 bases between the two germline ends. The CDR3: CASSLDPEYEQYF. The CDR3, as DNA: TGTGCCAGCAGCTTAGACCCCGAATACGAGCAGTACTTC.

The genes are TRBV7-6 and TRBJ1-5; no definite D call. Germline V gene data show CDR1 as SGHVS and CDR2 as FNYEAQ. Trimming stripped 6 bases from V and 6 bases from J, with 12 bases between. The CDR3 is made up of 13 amino acids. The CDR3 reads CASSSTTGQPQHF. CDR3 DNA sequence: TGTGCCAGCAGTTCAACAACGGGTCAGCCCCAGCATTTT.

Here the CDR3 reads CASSLGWPDSLSLSEQFF. DNA for the CDR3: TGTGCCAGCAGCTTAGGTTGGCCGGACAGCCTTTCGCTTTCTGAGCAGTTCTTC. V gene TRBV7-9 combines with J gene TRBJ2-1, with D perhaps matching TRBD1 (6 bases). Germline V gives CDR1 SEHNR, CDR2 FQNEAQ (reference sequence). Trimming removed 1 base at V and 9 bases at J, with 25 bases between. This CDR3 region has 18 residues.

At least ten counts were recorded for this clonotype. The chain has TRBV5-1 and TRBJ2-7, with TRBD1 identical over 8 bases. Unmatched junction bases numbered 9, after V lost 4 bases and J lost 3 bases. Germline V gene sequence: CDR1 SGHRS, CDR2 YFSETQ. This CDR3 region has 15 residues. DNA for the CDR3: TGCGCCAGCAGCGCCCGACAGGGGCCCGTCTACGAGCAGTACTTC. Translating gives CASSARQGPVYEQYF.

This clonotype was seen a few times. The chain couples TRBV6-5 to TRBJ1-6; no reliable D call. The CDR3 consists of 13 residues. CDR1 is MNHEY and CDR2 is SVGAGI in the germline V gene. Between the trimmed V and J ends, which lost 5 bases and 8 bases, there was a span of 10 bases. The CDR3 bases are TGTGCCAGCAGTCAAAGAGCCTATTCACCCCTCCACTTT. Protein: CASSQRAYSPLHF.

The V call is TRBV5-1, the J call TRBJ2-3; unclear D gene. Between the trimmed V and J ends, which lost 2 bases and 6 bases, there was a span of 4 bases. The germline CDR1 and CDR2 sequences are SGHRS and YFSETQ. CDR3 length: 11 amino acids. This CDR3 is CASSFMDTQYF. CDR3 nucleotide sequence: TGCGCCAGCAGCTTTATGGATACGCAGTATTTT.

The chain employs TRBV29-1 and TRBJ2-1; D might be TRBD1 (6 bases). Trimming took 7 bases from V and 12 from J, leaving 16 bases between them. This CDR3 is built from 11 residues. Per the germline V gene, CDR1 is SQVTM and CDR2 is ANQGSEA. CDR3 region: CSASTGLGQFF. The CDR3 DNA follows: TGCAGCGCCTCAACAGGGCTCGGGCAGTTCTTC.

The chain couples TRBV27 to TRBJ2-3, with TRBD2 as a possible D gene (6 bases). CDR3 length equals 15 residues. Trimming cost V 0 bases and J 1 base, with 8 bases left between them. Germline CDR1 is MNHEY and CDR2 is SMNVEV (reference sequence). The CDR3 DNA sequence: TGTGCCAGCAGTTTATCTCCGGGAGGCACAGATACGCAGTATTTT. Translation gives CASSLSPGGTDTQYF.

The rearrangement joins TRBV5-1 to TRBJ2-1, with 7 bases aligning to TRBD1. The V and J ends lost 4 bases and 4 bases, in that order; junction bases with no gene match: 14. Germline CDR1 SGHRS, CDR2 YFSETQ. This CDR3 has 17 amino acids. The CDR3 sequence is CASSPQPRDRYYNEQFF. The CDR3 DNA sequence: TGCGCCAGCAGCCCGCAACCCCGGGACAGATATTACAATGAGCAGTTCTTC.

This clonotype was counted many times. The chain combines TRBV7-9 with TRBJ1-6, with 7 bases that match TRBD1. This CDR3 spans 14 amino acids. From germline, CDR1 is SEHNR and CDR2 FQNEAQ (reference sequence). Trimming at V came to 5 bases and at J to 5 bases, leaving 3 bases not matched to a gene. This CDR3 is CASSPGTDNSPLHF. The CDR3 DNA sequence: TGTGCCAGCAGCCCAGGGACAGATAATTCACCCCTCCACTTT.

J is TRBJ1-4 and V is TRBV7-9; D remains unclear. The germline V and J ends were trimmed by 5 bases and 4 bases, with 20 bases remaining between them. This CDR3 spans 17 amino acids. Per germline, CDR1 SEHNR and CDR2 FQNEAQ (reference sequence). The CDR3 loop reads CASSHPSGKWDNEKLFF. The CDR3 nucleotides read TGTGCCAGCAGCCACCCCTCGGGCAAGTGGGATAATGAAAAACTGTTTTTT. The entire variable domain, with the rest obtained from reference TRBV7-9 and TRBJ1-4, is as follows: DTGVSQNPRHKITKRGQNVTFRCDPISEHNRLYWYRQTLGQGPEFLTYFQNEAQLEKSRLLSDRFSAERPKGSFSTLEIQRTEQGDSAMYLCASSHPSGKWDNEKLFFGSGTQLSVL.

The chain is built from TRBV27 and TRBJ2-1; TRBD2 matches at 10 bases. TRBJ2-5 matches the DNA end more closely, so the J call is doubtful. Germline values: CDR1 MNHEY, CDR2 SMNVEV (reference sequence). This CDR3 has 18 residues. CDR3 DNA: TGTGCCAGCAGTGTCTTAGCGGGAGGCTCAGTACGGGAAGAGACCCAGTACTTC. Translation gives CASSVLAGGSVREETQYF.

J is TRBJ1-4 and V is TRBV6-5; 9 nucleotides match TRBD1. Germline V gene lookup returns CDR1 MNHEY and CDR2 SVGAGI. The ends lost 2 bases at V and 6 bases at J; junction bases unmatched: 10. The CDR3 has 17 amino acids. As DNA, the CDR3 is TGTGCCAGCAGTTACGGTGCAGACAGGGGGTCCCATGAAAAACTGTTTTTT. Its translation: CASSYGADRGSHEKLFF.

This clonotype showed up many times. The rearrangement joins TRBV20-1 to TRBJ1-5; D gene ambiguous. With 2 bases removed from V and 7 bases from J, the gap between germline ends came to 12 bases. The germline gives CDR1 DFQATT, CDR2 SNEGSKA (reference sequence). This CDR3 comprises 13 residues. The CDR3 sequence is CSARPGDLQPQHF. DNA of the CDR3: TGCAGTGCTAGACCGGGAGACTTGCAGCCCCAGCATTTT.

A few counts support this clonotype. V is TRBV9 and J is TRBJ2-1, with TRBD1 as a possible D gene (6 bases). The CDR3 runs 12 residues. Looked up from germline, CDR1 is SGDLS and CDR2 is YYNGEE. V lost 3 bases to trimming and J lost 9 bases, with 10 bases between them. CDR3 residues: CASSATGPEQFF. CDR3 DNA sequence: TGTGCCAGCAGCGCAACAGGGCCTGAGCAGTTCTTC.